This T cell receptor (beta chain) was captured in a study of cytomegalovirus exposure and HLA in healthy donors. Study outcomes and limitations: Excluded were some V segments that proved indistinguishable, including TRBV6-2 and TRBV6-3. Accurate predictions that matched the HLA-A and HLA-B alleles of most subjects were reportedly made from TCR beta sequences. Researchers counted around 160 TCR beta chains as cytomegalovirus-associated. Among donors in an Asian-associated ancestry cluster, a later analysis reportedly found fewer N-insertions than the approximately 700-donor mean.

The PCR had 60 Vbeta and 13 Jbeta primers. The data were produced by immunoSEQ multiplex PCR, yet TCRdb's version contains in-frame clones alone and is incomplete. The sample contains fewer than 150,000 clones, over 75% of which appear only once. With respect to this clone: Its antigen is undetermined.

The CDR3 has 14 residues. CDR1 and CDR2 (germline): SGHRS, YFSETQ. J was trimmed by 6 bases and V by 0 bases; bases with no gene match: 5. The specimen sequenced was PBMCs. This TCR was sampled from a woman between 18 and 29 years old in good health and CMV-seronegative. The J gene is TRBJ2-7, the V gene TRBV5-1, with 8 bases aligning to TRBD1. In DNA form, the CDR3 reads TGCGCCAGCAGCTTGGAGCAGGGGGCTCGCGAGCAGTACTTC. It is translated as CASSLEQGAREQYF.